This T cell receptor (beta chain) was recovered during a study of blood T cell repertoires in COVID-19. As originally analysed: Scientists estimated how many nucleated cells there were by amplifying reference gene primers. Repertoires were generated with immunoSEQ multiplex PCR, while TCRdb's copy carries only in-frame clones and drops some. V and J calls and clone size are as listed in that table; D and trimming were resolved from the DNA. The sample yields 45,000 to 60,000 clones, 86% seen once. Trimming removed 3 bases from V and 2 bases from J; junction bases left unmatched: 1. Germline CDR1 and CDR2: SGHVS and FNYEAQ. This CDR3 is built from 14 residues.

V usage is TRBV7-6 and J usage is TRBJ2-3, with 8 nucleotides matching TRBD2. This receptor was taken from a man between 65 and 85 years old with active COVID-19. Material: peripheral blood. DNA for the CDR3: TGTGCCAGCAGCTTCGGGGGGGTCACAGATACGCAGTATTTT. This codes for CASSFGGVTDTQYF.